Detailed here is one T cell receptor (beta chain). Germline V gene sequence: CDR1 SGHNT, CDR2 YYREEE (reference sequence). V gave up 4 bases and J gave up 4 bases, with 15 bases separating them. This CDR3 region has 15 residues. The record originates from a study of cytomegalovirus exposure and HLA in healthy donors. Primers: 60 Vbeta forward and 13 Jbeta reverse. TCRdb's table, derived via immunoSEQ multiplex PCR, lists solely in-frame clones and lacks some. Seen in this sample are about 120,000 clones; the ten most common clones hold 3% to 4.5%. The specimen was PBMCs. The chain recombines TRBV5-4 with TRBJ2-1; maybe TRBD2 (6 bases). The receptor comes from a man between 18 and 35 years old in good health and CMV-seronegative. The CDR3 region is CASSRGGPLYNEQFF. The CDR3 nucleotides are TGTGCCAGCAGCCGTGGAGGGCCCCTTTACAATGAGCAGTTCTTC.